A selection of T cell receptor beta chains follows, all from one sample in a study of blood T cell repertoires in COVID-19. The assay was immunoSEQ multiplex PCR, and TCRdb's table has in-frame clones only and misses some. The sample yields around 13,000 clones, about 92% seen once. Sequencing was done on a sample of peripheral blood. These receptor sequences come from a human donor in a cohort sampled during active COVID-19. Each CDR3 is given with its conserved first and last residue. A D gene is named only where the DNA matches it firmly. A clone size is listed for some rows: how often the clone was seen (once, few, many), or a class if it is expanded.

cdr3_aa cdr3_nt j_call v_call d_call clone_size
CASSKDYLYNEQFF TGTGCCAGCAGTAAGGACTACCTCTACAATGAGCAGTTCTTC TRBJ2-1 TRBV6-6 NA once
CASSYYSGANVLTF TGTGCCAGCAGTTATTACTCTGGGGCCAACGTCCTGACTTTC TRBJ2-6 TRBV6-5 NA NA
CASRTQGAGETQYF TGTGCCAGCAGAACACAGGGGGCTGGGGAGACCCAGTACTTC TRBJ2-5 TRBV7-9 TRBD1 NA
CASSPGPRGYTF TGTGCCAGCAGTCCTGGGCCGAGAGGCTACACCTTC TRBJ1-2 TRBV28 NA NA
CASSPHLNRGLDEQYF TGTGCCAGCAGCCCCCACTTAAACAGGGGCCTGGACGAGCAGTACTTC TRBJ2-7 TRBV7-9 TRBD1 NA
CASSQGNQPQHF TGTGCCAGCAGCCAGGGGAATCAGCCCCAGCATTTT TRBJ1-5 TRBV28 NA NA
CAISTGTGELFF TGTGCCATCAGTACCGGGACCGGGGAGCTGTTTTTT TRBJ2-2 TRBV10-3 NA NA
CASSLAGTSTSEQFF TGTGCCAGCAGCTTGGCCGGGACTAGTACGAGTGAGCAGTTCTTC TRBJ2-1 TRBV7-9 TRBD2 once
CASSYPEEGQPQHF TGTGCCAGCAGTTACCCCGAGGAAGGACAGCCCCAGCATTTT TRBJ1-5 TRBV6-6 NA NA
CASSQRINYGYTF TGCGCCAGCAGCCAACGTATTAACTATGGCTACACCTTC TRBJ1-2 TRBV4-1 NA NA
CSASIIAGSGDHSTDTQYF TGCAGTGCTAGTATAATAGCAGGTAGCGGGGACCATAGCACAGATACGCAGTATTTT TRBJ2-3 TRBV20-1 TRBD2 NA
CASSFRRDGDEQYF TGTGCCAGCAGCTTCCGCAGGGATGGCGACGAGCAGTACTTC TRBJ2-7 TRBV7-2 NA NA
CASSQGQGFGYTF TGTGCCAGCAGCCAAGGGCAGGGGTTCGGCTACACCTTC TRBJ1-2 TRBV14 NA NA
CAISEGTGTNSPLHF TGTGCCATCAGTGAGGGGACAGGGACTAATTCACCCCTCCACTTT TRBJ1-6 TRBV10-3 TRBD1 NA
CASSSQREAGDTQYF TGTGCCAGCAGCTCTCAGCGGGAGGCCGGGGATACGCAGTATTTT TRBJ2-3 TRBV9 TRBD2 NA
CASSPWGDGTYEQYF TGTGCCAGCAGTCCCTGGGGGGACGGCACCTACGAGCAGTACTTC TRBJ2-7 TRBV28 NA NA
CASSLTISGGLANTGELFF TGTGCCAGCAGCTTAACGATTAGCGGGGGGCTCGCGAACACCGGGGAGCTGTTTTTT TRBJ2-2 TRBV7-3 TRBD2 NA
CAIREGPATNEKLFF TGTGCCATCAGAGAGGGTCCGGCAACTAATGAAAAACTGTTTTTT TRBJ1-4 TRBV10-3 NA NA
CASSLQGSTDTQYF TGTGCCAGCAGCTTACAGGGTAGCACAGATACGCAGTATTTT TRBJ2-3 TRBV11-3 NA NA
CASSAGDWGRNEQFF TGTGCCAGCAGCGCCGGGGATTGGGGGAGGAATGAGCAGTTCTTC TRBJ2-1 TRBV5-5 NA NA
CASSRFGLATDTQYF TGTGCCAGCAGTCGCTTCGGACTAGCGACAGATACGCAGTATTTT TRBJ2-3 TRBV6-5 TRBD2 NA
CATSRQGAGSPLHF TGTGCCACCAGTAGGCAGGGGGCAGGGTCACCCCTCCACTTT TRBJ1-6 TRBV24-1 TRBD1 NA
CASSPQNGRGETQYF TGTGCCAGCTCACCGCAGAACGGGAGGGGAGAGACCCAGTACTTC TRBJ2-5 TRBV18 TRBD2 NA
CASSPGHPVEQFF TGTGCCAGCAGCCCCGGACACCCGGTTGAGCAGTTCTTC TRBJ2-1 TRBV6-2/TRBV6-3 NA once
CASSLGPGLAEDTQYF TGTGCCAGCAGCTTAGGTCCGGGACTAGCGGAGGATACGCAGTATTTT TRBJ2-3 TRBV7-9 TRBD2 NA
CASSWAGQGEEKLFF TGTGCCAGCAGCTGGGCCGGACAGGGGGAGGAAAAACTGTTTTTT TRBJ1-4 TRBV5-5 TRBD1 NA
CASSVQSGAQETQYF TGTGCCAGCAGCGTCCAGTCAGGGGCCCAAGAGACCCAGTACTTC TRBJ2-5 TRBV7-2 NA NA
CASDDRSQGYTF TGTGCCAGCGATGACAGATCTCAGGGCTACACCTTC TRBJ1-2 TRBV19 NA NA
CASSPRDSRFGYTF TGTGCCAGCTCACCCCGGGACTCGCGGTTTGGCTACACCTTC TRBJ1-2 TRBV18 NA NA
CASSPQQGYETQYF TGTGCCAGCAGTCCCCAACAGGGGTATGAGACCCAGTACTTC TRBJ2-5 TRBV28 TRBD1 once
CAWSGLRLNGYTF TGTGCCTGGAGCGGCCTTCGACTCAATGGCTACACCTTC TRBJ1-2 TRBV30 NA NA
CASSPYSGRLNEQFF TGCGCCAGCAGCCCTTATAGCGGGAGGTTAAATGAGCAGTTCTTC TRBJ2-1 TRBV5-1 TRBD2 NA
CASSPGTSGPRGTGELFF TGTGCCAGCAGTCCCGGGACTAGCGGACCCAGAGGCACCGGGGAGCTGTTTTTT TRBJ2-2 TRBV7-9 TRBD2 NA
CASSGGTPGHYTGELFF TGCGCCAGCAGCGGGGGAACTCCGGGACACTACACCGGGGAGCTGTTTTTT TRBJ2-2 TRBV5-1 NA NA
CASSLVGGNSPLHF TGTGCCAGCAGTTTGGTAGGGGGCAATTCACCCCTCCACTTT TRBJ1-6 TRBV28 TRBD1 NA
CASSLTGGHQPQHF TGTGCCAGCAGCTTAACCGGGGGGCATCAGCCCCAGCATTTT TRBJ1-5 TRBV7-2 NA few
CASSYFSKKDNEQFF TGTGCCAGCAGTTACTTTAGCAAAAAAGACAATGAGCAGTTCTTC TRBJ2-1 TRBV6-6 NA NA
CASSLPGAGGVDEQFF TGTGCCAGCTCACTCCCCGGGGCGGGAGGGGTCGATGAGCAGTTCTTC TRBJ2-1 TRBV18 TRBD2 NA
CASSASQGYNTEAFF TGTGCCAGTAGTGCCTCACAGGGGTATAACACTGAAGCTTTCTTT TRBJ1-1 TRBV19 TRBD1 NA
CASSEAKGVYNQPQHF TGTGCCAGCAGTGAAGCGAAGGGGGTCTACAATCAGCCCCAGCATTTT TRBJ1-5 TRBV6-1 NA NA